This record covers a single T cell receptor (beta chain). Its antigen is not identified. Autoimmune disease history or systemic immunosuppression meant exclusion. Germline CDR1 reads LNHDA; CDR2 reads SQIVND (reference sequence). V gave up 6 bases and J gave up 3 bases, with 12 bases separating them. The CDR3 consists of 14 residues. The protocol was immunoSEQ multiplex PCR, while the TCRdb copy is restricted to in-frame clones and leaves out a portion. Among around 80,000 clones listed, more than 75% were seen once. The sample originates from a study of OX40 agonist ivuxolimab in advanced cancers. In the study overall: Every 2 weeks, patients received ivuxolimab intravenously, dosed at 0.01 to 10 mg/kg. Head and neck, renal cell, melanoma or hepatocellular carcinoma were the cancers that dose-escalation patients had. General study findings and limits: The work left the antigen specificity of expanded peripheral T cells undetermined.

The starting material was CD4+ or CD8+ T cells sorted from blood, obtained in a trial of the OX40 agonist ivuxolimab. This chain uses TRBV19 with TRBJ2-1, with a tentative D call TRBD1 (6 bases). This receptor was obtained from an adult with an advanced solid tumor such as melanoma, head and neck, liver or kidney cancer. Written as DNA, the CDR3 is TGTGCCAGTAGCCAGGACAGACACTACAATGAGCAGTTCTTC. It yields the protein CASSQDRHYNEQFF. Full variable domain (rest looked up from reference TRBV19 and TRBJ2-1): DGGITQSPKYLFRKEGQNVTLSCEQNLNHDAMYWYRQDPGQGLRLIYYSQIVNDFQKGDIAEGYSVSREKKESFPLTVTSAQKNPTAFYLCASSQDRHYNEQFFGPGTRLTVL.